The following is a TCR beta chain sequence with its context. Clones were read by immunoSEQ multiplex PCR, and TCRdb kept only the in-frame ones, dropping some. The profile shows approximately 58,000 clones, 75% to 85% of them singletons. The V and J ends lost 0 bases and 0 bases respectively, with 8 bases between them. Germline-derived CDR1 and CDR2 are SGHNT and YYREEE (reference sequence). The CDR3 is 15 residues long. The sample is drawn from a study of OX40 agonist ivuxolimab in advanced cancers. Overall study context: In this trial design, patients received ivuxolimab intravenously at 0.01 to 10 mg/kg every 2 weeks.

The sequences come from CD4+ or CD8+ T cells sorted from blood, collected in a trial of the OX40 agonist ivuxolimab. The chain combines TRBV5-4 with TRBJ2-3; TRBD2 is a possible D gene (6 bases). The sequence came from an adult with an advanced solid tumor such as melanoma, head and neck, liver or kidney cancer. The CDR3: CASSLAGGSTDTQYF. The CDR3 coding sequence is TGTGCCAGCAGCTTGGCCGGGGGTAGCACAGATACGCAGTATTTT.